These T cell receptor beta chains were read from a single sample in a study of T cells after yellow fever vaccination. TCRdb re-called the 5' RACE reads with MiXCR, one entry per CDR3 protein. Of 100,000 to 150,000 distinct CDR3 sequences listed, about 8.2% are singletons. Sequencing was performed on CD8+ T cells sorted from PBMCs, taken on the day of the yellow fever booster vaccination. The receptors shown here come from a man in his late teens or twenties who received the YFV17D yellow fever vaccine. Each CDR3 is given with its conserved first and last residue. The D gene is left open where the match is weak. Where a row states a size, it is once, few, many or the class of an expanded clone; other rows omit it.

J gene,CDR3 length,D gene,clone size,V gene,CDR3 DNA,CDR3 protein
TRBJ2-7,15,TRBD2,few,TRBV20-1,TGCAGTGAGGTCACTAGCGGGGGGATCTCCTACGAGCAGTACTTC,CSEVTSGGISYEQYF
TRBJ2-3,15,.,.,TRBV12-3/TRBV12-4,TGTGCCAGCAGTTTAGGTAACAGGTACACAGATACGCAGTATTTT,CASSLGNRYTDTQYF
TRBJ2-2,13,.,.,TRBV6-1,TGTGCCAGCAGTGAAGCGGACACCGGGGTTCTGTTTTTT,CASSEADTGVLFF
TRBJ2-3,15,TRBD2,many,TRBV12-3/TRBV12-4,TGTGCCAGCAGTTTGGGCGGGGGGGTTTCGGATACGCAGTATTTT,CASSLGGGVSDTQYF
TRBJ2-7,12,.,many,TRBV6-2/TRBV6-3,TGTGCCAGCAGTCGGGGGAGTTACGAGCAGTACTTC,CASSRGSYEQYF
TRBJ2-2,17,TRBD1,.,TRBV7-9,TGTGCCAGCAGCTTAGGTTTGGGACAGGGCCGTGCCGGGGAGCTGTTTTTT,CASSLGLGQGRAGELFF
TRBJ2-5,16,.,.,TRBV4-1,TGCGCCAGCAGCCAATTTTTTAGCGGAAACCAAGAGACCCAGTACTTC,CASSQFFSGNQETQYF
TRBJ2-2,14,.,many,TRBV6-4,TGTGCCAGCAGTGAGAAGGGAGGTGGCGGGGAGCTGTTTTTT,CASSEKGGGGELFF
TRBJ1-2,14,.,many,TRBV6-2/TRBV6-3,TGTGCCAGCAGTTATTCCTCGGAGATCGGCGGCTACACCTTC,CASSYSSEIGGYTF
TRBJ1-4,13,TRBD1,many,TRBV20-1,TGCAGTGCCAGGGACAGGGAGTATGAAAAACTGTTTTTT,CSARDREYEKLFF
TRBJ1-4,15,.,.,TRBV29-1,TGCAGCGTTGAAGTCGGAAGGGGAACTAATGAAAAACTGTTTTTT,CSVEVGRGTNEKLFF
TRBJ2-1,14,TRBD2,.,TRBV6-4,TGTGCCAGCAGTGACCGGCGGGGGGGCAATGAGCAGTTCTTC,CASSDRRGGNEQFF
TRBJ1-2,15,TRBD1,few,TRBV20-1,TGCAGTGCTACCGGAGGGACAGGGGACCTCTATGGCTACACCTTC,CSATGGTGDLYGYTF
TRBJ2-7,13,.,few,TRBV5-1,TGCGCCAGCAGCCCGACTAGTTCTCCCGAGCAGTACTTC,CASSPTSSPEQYF
TRBJ2-1,18,.,few,TRBV4-1,TGCGCCAGCAGCCCTTTCTCCCCAGTTTCCAGCTCCTACAATGAGCAGTTCTTC,CASSPFSPVSSSYNEQFF
TRBJ2-1,13,.,few,TRBV9,TGTGCCAGCAGCGTTGGCGGGGCCACTGAGCAGTTCTTC,CASSVGGATEQFF
TRBJ2-2,13,.,few,TRBV5-4,TGTGCCGGGACGAGGGGGAACACCGGGGAGCTGTTTTTT,CAGTRGNTGELFF
TRBJ2-1,16,TRBD1,.,TRBV7-3,TGTGCCAGCAGCTTAACTACAGGGACAGTTGTCAATGAGCAGTTCTTC,CASSLTTGTVVNEQFF
TRBJ2-1,15,.,.,TRBV7-8,TGTGCCAGCAGCTTAGACCCGAGCTCCTACAATGAGCAGTTCTTC,CASSLDPSSYNEQFF
TRBJ1-4,13,.,few,TRBV29-1,TGCAGCGTGGGCCCCGGCGTGGGTGAAAAACTGTTTTTT,CSVGPGVGEKLFF
TRBJ1-5,16,TRBD1,few,TRBV7-9,TGTGCCAGCAGCTCGGGGGACAGGGGCTTCAATCAGCCCCAGCATTTT,CASSSGDRGFNQPQHF
TRBJ1-2,14,.,.,TRBV10-3,TGTGCCCGCAGTTACTCGACTGCAAACTATGGCTACACCTTC,CARSYSTANYGYTF
TRBJ2-1,14,TRBD1,few,TRBV6-5,TGTGCCAGCAGGACAGGGTCTGGGTGGAATGAGCAGTTCTTC,CASRTGSGWNEQFF
TRBJ2-7,12,.,many,TRBV29-1,TGCAGCGTTGAAATCGGGATATACGAGCAGTACTTC,CSVEIGIYEQYF
TRBJ1-1,16,.,.,TRBV4-1,TGCGCCAGCAGCCAAGATCACCAGAGCATGAACACTGAAGCTTTCTTT,CASSQDHQSMNTEAFF
TRBJ1-2,15,TRBD1,few,TRBV7-3,TGTGCCAGCAGCCCTAGACCGGGACAGGTCTATGGCTACACCTTC,CASSPRPGQVYGYTF
TRBJ2-6,15,.,few,TRBV3-1,TGTGCCAGCAGCCAAGGAAGGGATGGGGCCAACGTCCTGACTTTC,CASSQGRDGANVLTF
TRBJ1-2,15,TRBD1,.,TRBV4-2,TGTGCCAGCAGCCGACCGGAGACAGGGAACTATGGCTACACCTTC,CASSRPETGNYGYTF
TRBJ2-3,17,.,.,TRBV15,TGTGCCACCAGCAGAGATGAACAGGTTGGGCCTGAGGATACGCAGTATTTT,CATSRDEQVGPEDTQYF
TRBJ1-4,14,.,few,TRBV6-2/TRBV6-3,TGTGCCAGCAGTTACTCAGGGCGCGCGGCCAAACTGTTTTTT,CASSYSGRAAKLFF
TRBJ2-3,14,.,.,TRBV18,TGTGCCAGCTCACCACCGGTGCGCACAGATACGCAGTATTTT,CASSPPVRTDTQYF
TRBJ1-1,12,.,.,TRBV20-1,TGCAGTGCCCAGAAGCGGGCTGTGGAAGCTTTCTTT,CSAQKRAVEAFF
TRBJ1-2,15,.,.,TRBV6-2/TRBV6-3,TGTGCCAGCAGGCCCCGGGGGGACCGAATCTATGGCTACACCTTC,CASRPRGDRIYGYTF
TRBJ1-2,12,.,few,TRBV4-1,TGCGCCAGCCGGGGGGATAACTATGGCTACACCTTC,CASRGDNYGYTF
TRBJ2-7,14,TRBD2,.,TRBV28,TGTGCCAGCAGTTCCCACGGGGGGTTTTACGAGCAGTACTTC,CASSSHGGFYEQYF
TRBJ2-1,15,TRBD1,many,TRBV3-1,TGTGCCAGCAGCTACGAGGGGACAGGGTTGAATGAGCAGTTCTTC,CASSYEGTGLNEQFF